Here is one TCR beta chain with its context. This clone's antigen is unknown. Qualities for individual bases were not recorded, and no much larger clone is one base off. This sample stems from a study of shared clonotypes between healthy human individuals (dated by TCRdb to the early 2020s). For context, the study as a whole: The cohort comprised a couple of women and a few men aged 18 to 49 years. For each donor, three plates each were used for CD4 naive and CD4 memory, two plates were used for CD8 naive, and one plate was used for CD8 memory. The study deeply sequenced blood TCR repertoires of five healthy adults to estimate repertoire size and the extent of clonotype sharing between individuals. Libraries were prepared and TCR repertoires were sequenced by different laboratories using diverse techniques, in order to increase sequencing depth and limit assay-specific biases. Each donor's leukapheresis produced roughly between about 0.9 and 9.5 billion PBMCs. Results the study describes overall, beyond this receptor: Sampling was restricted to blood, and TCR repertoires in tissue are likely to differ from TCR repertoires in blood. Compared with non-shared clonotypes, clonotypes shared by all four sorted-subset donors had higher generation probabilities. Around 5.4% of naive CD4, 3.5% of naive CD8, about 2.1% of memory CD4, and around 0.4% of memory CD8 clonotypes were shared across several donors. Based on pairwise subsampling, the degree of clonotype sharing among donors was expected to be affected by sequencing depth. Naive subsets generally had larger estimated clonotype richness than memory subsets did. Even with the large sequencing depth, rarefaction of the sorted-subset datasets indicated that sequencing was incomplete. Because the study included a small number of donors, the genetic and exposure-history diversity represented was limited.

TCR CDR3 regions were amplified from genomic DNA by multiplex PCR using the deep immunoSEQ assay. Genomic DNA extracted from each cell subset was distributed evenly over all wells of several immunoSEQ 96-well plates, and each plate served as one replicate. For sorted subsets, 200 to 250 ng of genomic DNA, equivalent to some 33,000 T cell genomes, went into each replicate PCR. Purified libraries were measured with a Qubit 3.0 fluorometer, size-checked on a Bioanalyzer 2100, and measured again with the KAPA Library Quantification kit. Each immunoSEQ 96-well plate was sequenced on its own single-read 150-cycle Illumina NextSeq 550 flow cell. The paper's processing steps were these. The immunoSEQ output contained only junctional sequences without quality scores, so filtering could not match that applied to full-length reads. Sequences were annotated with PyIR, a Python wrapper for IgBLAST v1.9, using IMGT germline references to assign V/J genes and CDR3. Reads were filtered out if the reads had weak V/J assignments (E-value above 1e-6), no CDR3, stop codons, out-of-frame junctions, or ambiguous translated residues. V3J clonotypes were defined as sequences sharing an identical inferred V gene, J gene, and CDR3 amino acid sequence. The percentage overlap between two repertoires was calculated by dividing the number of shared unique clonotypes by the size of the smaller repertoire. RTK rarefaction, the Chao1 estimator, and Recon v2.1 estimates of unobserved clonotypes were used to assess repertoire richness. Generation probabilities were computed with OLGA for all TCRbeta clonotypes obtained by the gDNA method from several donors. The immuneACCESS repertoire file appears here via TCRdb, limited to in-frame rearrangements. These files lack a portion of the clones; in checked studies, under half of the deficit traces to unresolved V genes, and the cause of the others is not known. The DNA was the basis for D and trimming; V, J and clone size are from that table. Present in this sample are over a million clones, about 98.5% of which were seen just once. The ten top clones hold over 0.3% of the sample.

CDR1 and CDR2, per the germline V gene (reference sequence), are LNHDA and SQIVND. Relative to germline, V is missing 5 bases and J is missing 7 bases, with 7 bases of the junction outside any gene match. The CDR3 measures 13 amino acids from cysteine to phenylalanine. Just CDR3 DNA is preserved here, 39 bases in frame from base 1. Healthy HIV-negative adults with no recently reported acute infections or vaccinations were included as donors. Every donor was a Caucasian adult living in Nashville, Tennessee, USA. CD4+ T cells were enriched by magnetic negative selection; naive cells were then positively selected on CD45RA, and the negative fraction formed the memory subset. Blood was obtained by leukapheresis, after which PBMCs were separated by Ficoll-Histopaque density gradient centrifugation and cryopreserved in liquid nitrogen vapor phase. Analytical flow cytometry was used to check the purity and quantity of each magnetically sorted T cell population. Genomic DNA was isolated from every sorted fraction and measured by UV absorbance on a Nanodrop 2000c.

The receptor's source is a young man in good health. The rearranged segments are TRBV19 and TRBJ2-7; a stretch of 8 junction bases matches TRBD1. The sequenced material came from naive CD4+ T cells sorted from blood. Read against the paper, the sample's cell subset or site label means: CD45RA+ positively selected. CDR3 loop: CASSGQGKDEQYF. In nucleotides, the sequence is TGTGCCAGTAGTGGACAGGGCAAAGATGAGCAGTACTTC.